This record covers a single T cell receptor (beta chain). Its antigen is as yet unknown. This CDR3 is 13 amino acids long. Trimming removed 5 bases at V and 7 bases at J, with 16 bases between. Looked up from germline, CDR1 is SGHNT and CDR2 is YYREEE (reference sequence). Sequencing was performed with immunoSEQ multiplex PCR; in TCRdb, only in-frame clones are kept and a portion is missing. This sample has about 820,000 clones; 92% occur once, and the top ten carry 24%. Naivety among CD8 cells was defined by CD45RO negativity and positive CCR7 selection, thereby excluding terminally differentiated effector memory CD45RA+ cells. This specimen belongs to a study of shared clonotypes between healthy human individuals. Study-level points and caveats: Compared with memory subsets, naive subsets generally had larger estimated richness. Although depth was large, rarefaction showed that sequencing of the sorted subsets was incomplete.

The sequenced material came from naive CD8+ T cells sorted from blood. The V and J genes are TRBV5-4 and TRBJ2-7; the D gene is possibly TRBD2 (5 bases). The sequence was collected from a young man in good health. The CDR3 protein is CASSLREQLEQYF. CDR3 coding DNA: TGTGCCAGCAGTCTTCGGGAACAGCTTGAGCAGTACTTC.